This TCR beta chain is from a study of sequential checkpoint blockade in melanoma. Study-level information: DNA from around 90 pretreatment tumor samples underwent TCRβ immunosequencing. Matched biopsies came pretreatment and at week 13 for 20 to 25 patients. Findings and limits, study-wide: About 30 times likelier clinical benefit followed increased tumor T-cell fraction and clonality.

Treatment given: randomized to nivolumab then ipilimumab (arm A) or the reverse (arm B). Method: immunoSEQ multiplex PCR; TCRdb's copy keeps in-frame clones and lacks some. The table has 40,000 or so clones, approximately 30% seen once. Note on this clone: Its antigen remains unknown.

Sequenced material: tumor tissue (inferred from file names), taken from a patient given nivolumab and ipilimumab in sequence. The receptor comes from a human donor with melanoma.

Here the CDR3 reads CASSMALAGETDTQYF. As DNA, the CDR3 is TGCGCCAGCAGCATGGCACTAGCGGGTGAGACAGATACGCAGTATTTT. The J gene is TRBJ2-3, the V gene TRBV5-1; 9 positions match TRBD2. The germline V gene has CDR1 SGHRS and CDR2 YFSETQ. CDR3 size: 16 residues. V shed 4 bases and J 3 bases; nucleotides not matched to a gene: 9. The whole variable domain, remainder taken from reference TRBV5-1 and TRBJ2-3, is KAGVTQTPRYLIKTRGQQVTLSCSPISGHRSVSWYQQTPGQGLQFLFEYFSETQRNKGNFPGRFSGRQFSNSRSEMNVSTLELGDSALYLCASSMALAGETDTQYFGPGTRLTVL.